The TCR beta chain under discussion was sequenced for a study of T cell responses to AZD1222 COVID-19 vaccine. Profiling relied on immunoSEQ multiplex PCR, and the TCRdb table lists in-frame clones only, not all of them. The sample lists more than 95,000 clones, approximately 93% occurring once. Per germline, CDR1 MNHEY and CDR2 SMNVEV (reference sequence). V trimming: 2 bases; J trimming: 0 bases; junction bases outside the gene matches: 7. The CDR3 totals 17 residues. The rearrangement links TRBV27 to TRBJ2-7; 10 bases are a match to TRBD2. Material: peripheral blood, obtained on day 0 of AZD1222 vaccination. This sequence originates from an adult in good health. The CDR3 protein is CASSLRGLALSSYEQYF. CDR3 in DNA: TGTGCCAGCAGTTTAAGGGGACTAGCGCTGAGCTCCTACGAGCAGTACTTC.